The TCR beta chain under discussion was sequenced for a study of T cell responses to AZD1222 COVID-19 vaccine (dated by TCRdb to about 2021). Study-wide context: AZD1222 recipients with second doses at about 4 weeks or about 12 weeks were pooled, because spike-specific TCR depth and breadth did not differ between schedules. Trial participants were enrolled by age into 18-55, 56-69 and 70-plus year subgroups, with approximately 150, 28 and 58 TCR-sequenced participants respectively. TCR sequencing was performed for some 250 trial participants, of whom about 210 were given two doses of AZD1222 and some 26 were given two doses of MenACWY control vaccine.

What the authors observed across the whole study: Reportedly, close to half of the unique spike-specific TCRs recognized epitopes lying outside the regions that are mutated in the B.1.351 and B.1.1.7 variants. Participants were mostly white British, with more females than males. The authors suggested clonal diversity may have been underestimated. The 56-69-year group was small, and its depth increase did not reach significance, likely because of low power. CD4 TCRs associated with the vaccine covered the entire spike protein, and the dominant responses were in regions 160-218 and 743-854. No day 14 peak-response samples were available, so repertoires were characterized only after the peak T cell response. Spike-specific TCR breadth and depth rose significantly after two AZD1222 doses compared with day 0 and with MenACWY recipients. Conclusions about previously exposed vaccinees are limited because only six or seven AZD1222 recipients were SARS-CoV-2 seropositive at baseline.

Remarks on this clone: No antigen is known for it. Within one base of it there is no much larger clone, and no base qualities were kept.

The CDR3 regions of human TCRbeta chains were analyzed by immunosequencing. The study's processing was this. Repertoire TCRs were matched against a reference library of SARS-CoV-2-specific TCRs generated with the MIRA antigen-specificity platform. Breadth was defined as the fraction of unique TCRs that were SARS-CoV-2-associated. Depth was defined as the fraction of total T cells that were SARS-CoV-2-associated. Using the MIRA data, each spike-specific TCR was mapped to the spike region that the TCR reacts to and placed in a CD4 or CD8 class. Log10-transformed breadth and depth values were compared by one-way ANOVA with Sidak's multiple comparisons tests. TCRdb obtained this table from immuneACCESS and retained in-frame rearrangements with V and J assigned. These tables miss some clones; where compared with another copy, unresolved V genes account for less than half of the shortfall, and the remainder is unexplained. From that table come the V and J calls and clone size; the DNA was used to work out D and trimming. The sample yields more than 90,000 clones; about 90% were counted once. Jointly, the top ten make up approximately 17% of the sample.

The meaning of the sample's time point label: baseline before first vaccination. Samples from vaccinated people were obtained from the UK trials COV001 and COV002, which included a single-blind randomized controlled phase 2/3 trial of AZD1222 (ChAdOx1 nCoV-19) in healthy adults. Trial participant PBMC samples were collected at day 0 and day 28 after the second dose for TCRbeta chain sequencing. The receptor's source is an adult in good health. This specimen was peripheral blood, taken on day 0 of AZD1222 vaccination.

CDR3 loop: CASSPFGDTQYF. The sequenced DNA: TGTGCCAGCAGCCCCTTCGGGGATACGCAGTATTTT. The chain is made from TRBV3-1 (or the pseudogene TRBV3-2) and TRBJ2-3; the D gene identity is not certain. The V and J ends are trimmed by 4 bases and 6 bases, leaving 8 bases between them. Taken from cysteine to phenylalanine, the CDR3 has 12 residues. Of the read, only the CDR3 DNA is kept; its 36 bases are in frame from base 1. CDR1 and CDR2, looked up from the germline V gene (reference sequence), are LGHDT and YNNKEL.